This is a list of T cell receptor beta chains from one sample in a study of tumor-infiltrating lymphocytes in primary liver carcinoma. TCRdb fed the multiplex PCR reads into MiXCR, producing one record per CDR3 protein. The sample contains 310,000 or so distinct CDR3 sequences, more than 55% of which appear only once. Specimen: peripheral blood. The receptor source for this set is a woman aged 25 to 39 with primary liver carcinoma and hepatitis B virus infection. Each CDR3 is given with its conserved first and last residue.

j_call: TRBJ2-5; v_call: TRBV28; cdr3_aa: CASGPSTRVQETQYF
j_call: TRBJ2-2; v_call: TRBV7-8; cdr3_aa: CASSSLCGNTGELFF
j_call: TRBJ2-7; v_call: TRBV6-6; cdr3_aa: CAISYSGQRTWEQYF
j_call: TRBJ2-4; v_call: TRBV10-3; cdr3_aa: CAISKRGGRENIQYF
j_call: TRBJ2-6; v_call: TRBV12-3/TRBV12-4; cdr3_aa: CASSSGPGANALTF
j_call: TRBJ1-5; v_call: TRBV12-3/TRBV12-4; cdr3_aa: CASSFIGSNRPQHF
j_call: TRBJ2-2; v_call: TRBV11-2; cdr3_aa: CASSLCPYSTGELFF
j_call: TRBJ2-2; v_call: TRBV11-2; cdr3_aa: CAISPDPQSNTGELFF
j_call: TRBJ2-7; v_call: TRBV5-6; cdr3_aa: CASSLASGSQHEQYF
j_call: TRBJ2-1; v_call: TRBV11-2; cdr3_aa: CASGHFSMGGGEQFF